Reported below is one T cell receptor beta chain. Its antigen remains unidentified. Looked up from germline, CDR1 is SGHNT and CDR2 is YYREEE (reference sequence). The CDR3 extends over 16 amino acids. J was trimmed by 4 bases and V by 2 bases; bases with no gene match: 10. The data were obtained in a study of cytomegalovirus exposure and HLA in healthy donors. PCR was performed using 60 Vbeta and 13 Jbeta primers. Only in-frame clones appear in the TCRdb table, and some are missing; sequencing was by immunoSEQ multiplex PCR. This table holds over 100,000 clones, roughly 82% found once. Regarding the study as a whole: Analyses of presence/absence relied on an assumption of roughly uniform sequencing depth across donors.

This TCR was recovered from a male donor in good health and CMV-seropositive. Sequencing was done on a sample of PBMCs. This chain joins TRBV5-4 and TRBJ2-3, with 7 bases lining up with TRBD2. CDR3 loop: CASSLRRLAASDTQYF. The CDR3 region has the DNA TGTGCCAGCAGCTTACGGCGACTAGCAGCGTCAGATACGCAGTATTTT.